One sample yielded the 2 T cell receptor beta chains listed below, sequenced in a study of blood T cell repertoires in COVID-19. The repertoire was sequenced with immunoSEQ multiplex PCR; TCRdb's copy has only in-frame clones and lacks some. The sample includes some 45,000 clones, roughly 89% of them seen just once. The sequencing sample was made of peripheral blood. Receptors originate from a man in his sixties with active COVID-19.

For this clone: A read error may account for a junction end that differs from germline. The rearrangement uses TRBV30 and TRBJ1-5; possible D gene TRBD1, 5 bases. Germline-derived CDR1 and CDR2 are GTSNPN and SVGIG (reference sequence). This CDR3 region has 13 residues. The CDR3 loop is CAWNGGDLQPQHF. In DNA, the CDR3 is TGTGCTTGGAACGGGGGAGACCTTCAGCCCCAGCATTTT.

V and J are TRBV24-1 and TRBJ2-5; TRBD1 aligns across 7 bases. The germline gives CDR1 KGHDR, CDR2 SFDVKD. With V trimmed by 4 bases and J by 1 base, 11 bases remained unmatched. The CDR3 sequence is 17 residues long. The CDR3 DNA follows: TGTGCCACCAGTGACCCGATGACAGGGTCGAGCCAAGAGACCCAGTACTTC. This codes for CATSDPMTGSSQETQYF.